This is a list of T cell receptor beta chains from one sample in a study of TIL therapy for anti-PD-1-resistant metastatic lung cancer. The table came from immunoSEQ multiplex PCR; TCRdb's copy has only in-frame clones and leaves some out. This sample has just over 20,000 clones, with over 70% found just once. The sample in question was blood, obtained at baseline. The receptors derive from a person aged 25-85 years with non-small cell lung cancer. The CDR3 runs from the conserved cysteine through the conserved F or W. D genes are given only for firm matches. Only some rows state a clone size, as once, few, many or a class for expanded clones.

cdr3_aa: CASSLLGGGSFDEQFF
cdr3_nt: TGCGCCAGCAGCTTATTGGGGGGAGGCTCGTTTGATGAGCAGTTCTTC
v_call: TRBV5-1
clone_size: medium-sized
j_call: TRBJ2-1
d_call: -

cdr3_aa: CASSVAYREGEKLFF
cdr3_nt: TGTGCCAGCAGCGTAGCTTATAGGGAGGGTGAAAAACTGTTTTTT
v_call: TRBV9
clone_size: -
j_call: TRBJ1-4
d_call: -

cdr3_aa: CASSLVWRENTGELFF
cdr3_nt: TGTGCCAGCAGCTTGGTTTGGCGAGAGAACACCGGGGAGCTGTTTTTT
v_call: TRBV5-6
clone_size: -
j_call: TRBJ2-2
d_call: -

cdr3_aa: CASSVGTGFQPQHF
cdr3_nt: TGTGCCAGCAGCGTAGGGACAGGGTTTCAGCCCCAGCATTTT
v_call: TRBV9
clone_size: -
j_call: TRBJ1-5
d_call: TRBD1

cdr3_aa: CASSPQGSYNEQFF
cdr3_nt: TGTGCCAGCAGCCCACAGGGTTCCTACAATGAGCAGTTCTTC
v_call: TRBV7-6
clone_size: once
j_call: TRBJ2-1
d_call: -

cdr3_aa: CASRRNTYEQYF
cdr3_nt: TGTGCCAGCAGACGGAACACCTACGAGCAGTACTTC
v_call: TRBV7-9
clone_size: -
j_call: TRBJ2-7
d_call: -

cdr3_aa: CASTIGVQGNYGYTF
cdr3_nt: TGTGCCAGCACTATAGGGGTACAAGGGAACTATGGCTACACCTTC
v_call: TRBV2
clone_size: -
j_call: TRBJ1-2
d_call: -

cdr3_aa: CASSQRDNEQFF
cdr3_nt: TGCGCCAGCAGCCAACGGGACAATGAGCAGTTCTTC
v_call: TRBV4-3
clone_size: once
j_call: TRBJ2-1
d_call: -

cdr3_aa: CASSTGTGVAVITDTQYF
cdr3_nt: TGTGCCAGTAGTACCGGGACAGGGGTAGCGGTTATAACAGATACGCAGTATTTT
v_call: TRBV19
clone_size: -
j_call: TRBJ2-3
d_call: TRBD1

cdr3_aa: CASSYSGSMALHF
cdr3_nt: TGTGCCAGCAGTTACTCAGGGTCCATGGCCCTCCACTTT
v_call: TRBV6-6
clone_size: -
j_call: TRBJ1-6
d_call: -

cdr3_aa: CASSLAQALKGYTF
cdr3_nt: TGCGCCAGCAGCTTGGCACAGGCCTTAAAAGGCTACACCTTC
v_call: TRBV5-1
clone_size: -
j_call: TRBJ1-2
d_call: -

cdr3_aa: CATGGAYNEQFF
cdr3_nt: TGTGCCACCGGGGGGGCCTACAATGAGCAGTTCTTC
v_call: TRBV15
clone_size: few
j_call: TRBJ2-1
d_call: TRBD2

cdr3_aa: CASRGRSWGNTIYF
cdr3_nt: TGTGCCAGCAGGGGCAGGTCGTGGGGAAACACCATATATTTT
v_call: TRBV2
clone_size: -
j_call: TRBJ1-3
d_call: -

cdr3_aa: CATSRPFLAGEQYF
cdr3_nt: TGTGCCACCAGCAGACCCTTTTTAGCTGGCGAGCAGTACTTC
v_call: TRBV15
clone_size: -
j_call: TRBJ2-7
d_call: -

cdr3_aa: CASSGGGTDTQYF
cdr3_nt: TGTGCCAGCAGCGGGGGGGGGACAGATACGCAGTATTTT
v_call: TRBV11-3
clone_size: -
j_call: TRBJ2-3
d_call: TRBD2

cdr3_aa: CASRPGQGASWGYTF
cdr3_nt: TGTGCCAGCAGACCTGGACAGGGGGCGTCTTGGGGCTACACCTTC
v_call: TRBV5-6
clone_size: -
j_call: TRBJ1-2
d_call: TRBD1

cdr3_aa: CASSLDRDGQYF
cdr3_nt: TGCGCCAGCAGCCTTGACAGGGACGGGCAGTACTTC
v_call: TRBV5-1
clone_size: -
j_call: TRBJ2-7
d_call: TRBD1

cdr3_aa: CASTIGQGRSNTEAFF
cdr3_nt: TGTGCCAGCACCATAGGACAGGGAAGGTCGAACACTGAAGCTTTCTTT
v_call: TRBV2
clone_size: -
j_call: TRBJ1-1
d_call: TRBD1

cdr3_aa: CASSVGWISGNTIYF
cdr3_nt: TGTGCCAGCAGCGTAGGCTGGATCTCTGGAAACACCATATATTTT
v_call: TRBV9
clone_size: -
j_call: TRBJ1-3
d_call: -

cdr3_aa: CASSFTRGAWF
cdr3_nt: TGTGCCAGCAGCTTCACTCGGGGCGCCTGGTTC
v_call: TRBV2
clone_size: -
j_call: TRBJ1-2
d_call: -

cdr3_aa: CASSKVREEGQGTDTQYF
cdr3_nt: TGTGCCAGCAGCAAAGTAAGGGAGGAAGGGCAGGGGACAGATACGCAGTATTTT
v_call: TRBV21-1
clone_size: -
j_call: TRBJ2-3
d_call: -

cdr3_aa: CASSWAGGNTEAFF
cdr3_nt: TGTGCCAGCAGTTGGGCAGGGGGGAACACTGAAGCTTTCTTT
v_call: TRBV27
clone_size: -
j_call: TRBJ1-1
d_call: TRBD1

cdr3_aa: CASSLGGGEQPQHF
cdr3_nt: TGTGCCAGCAGCTTAGGAGGGGGGGAACAGCCCCAGCATTTT
v_call: TRBV7-8
clone_size: few
j_call: TRBJ1-5
d_call: -

cdr3_aa: CASSASGNTIYF
cdr3_nt: TGTGCCAGCAGTGCCAGTGGAAACACCATATATTTT
v_call: TRBV6-1
clone_size: -
j_call: TRBJ1-3
d_call: -

cdr3_aa: CASSLVVYETQYF
cdr3_nt: TGTGCCAGCAGCTTAGTCGTCTACGAGACCCAGTACTTC
v_call: TRBV11-1
clone_size: -
j_call: TRBJ2-5
d_call: -

cdr3_aa: CASRSSGLGADTQYF
cdr3_nt: TGTGCCAGCAGGAGCTCGGGACTAGGGGCTGATACGCAGTATTTT
v_call: TRBV6-6
clone_size: -
j_call: TRBJ2-3
d_call: TRBD2

cdr3_aa: CASSSTWDSKAFF
cdr3_nt: TGTGCCAGCAGCTCAACCTGGGACAGCAAAGCTTTCTTT
v_call: TRBV7-8
clone_size: -
j_call: TRBJ1-1
d_call: TRBD1

cdr3_aa: CASSLATGRADGELFF
cdr3_nt: TGCGCCAGCAGCTTGGCGACCGGGAGGGCTGACGGGGAGCTGTTTTTT
v_call: TRBV5-1
clone_size: -
j_call: TRBJ2-2
d_call: TRBD2

cdr3_aa: CASRWGLGNEQYF
cdr3_nt: TGTGCCAGCAGGTGGGGACTGGGGAACGAGCAGTACTTC
v_call: TRBV6-5
clone_size: few
j_call: TRBJ2-7
d_call: -

cdr3_aa: CASSLSGRSDTQYF
cdr3_nt: TGTGCCAGCAGTTTAAGCGGGAGGTCAGATACGCAGTATTTT
v_call: TRBV27
clone_size: -
j_call: TRBJ2-3
d_call: TRBD2

cdr3_aa: CASSESGQGLNEQFF
cdr3_nt: TGCGCCAGCAGTGAGTCAGGTCAGGGGTTAAATGAGCAGTTCTTC
v_call: TRBV10-1
clone_size: -
j_call: TRBJ2-1
d_call: -

cdr3_aa: CASSLRGVAKNIQYF
cdr3_nt: TGTGCCAGCAGCTTACGGGGGGTGGCCAAAAACATTCAGTACTTC
v_call: TRBV13
clone_size: -
j_call: TRBJ2-4
d_call: TRBD2

cdr3_aa: CASSSAGGEQYF
cdr3_nt: TGTGCCAGCAGCTCTGCAGGGGGCGAGCAGTACTTC
v_call: TRBV11-3
clone_size: medium-sized
j_call: TRBJ2-7
d_call: TRBD1

cdr3_aa: CSAGGGGGYTF
cdr3_nt: TGCAGCGCCGGAGGCGGGGGAGGCTACACCTTC
v_call: TRBV29-1
clone_size: -
j_call: TRBJ1-2
d_call: -

cdr3_aa: CASSSMTSHSPLHF
cdr3_nt: TGTGCCAGCAGCTCCATGACAAGCCATTCACCCCTCCACTTT
v_call: TRBV5-4
clone_size: -
j_call: TRBJ1-6
d_call: -

cdr3_aa: CASSALPGSYEQYF
cdr3_nt: TGTGCCAGCTCCGCCCTCCCTGGTAGCTACGAGCAGTACTTC
v_call: TRBV18
clone_size: few
j_call: TRBJ2-7
d_call: -

cdr3_aa: CASSIQQGSSTDTQYF
cdr3_nt: TGTGCCAGTAGTATACAGCAGGGCTCTAGCACAGATACGCAGTATTTT
v_call: TRBV19
clone_size: -
j_call: TRBJ2-3
d_call: -

cdr3_aa: CASSRENGGTYEQYF
cdr3_nt: TGTGCCAGCAGCCGGGAGAACGGGGGAACCTACGAGCAGTACTTC
v_call: TRBV11-2
clone_size: -
j_call: TRBJ2-7
d_call: -

cdr3_aa: CASSLPKSVSREQYF
cdr3_nt: TGTGCCAGCAGCTTACCCAAGTCCGTATCGAGAGAGCAGTACTTC
v_call: TRBV7-9
clone_size: -
j_call: TRBJ2-7
d_call: -

cdr3_aa: CASSSGLAGVAKNIQYF
cdr3_nt: TGTGCCAGCAGCTCCGGACTAGCGGGGGTAGCCAAAAACATTCAGTACTTC
v_call: TRBV9
clone_size: -
j_call: TRBJ2-4
d_call: TRBD2

cdr3_aa: CASSSDRGQYEQYF
cdr3_nt: TGTGCCAGCAGCTCGGACAGGGGGCAATACGAGCAGTACTTC
v_call: TRBV5-8
clone_size: -
j_call: TRBJ2-7
d_call: TRBD1

cdr3_aa: CASLPSYKTYEQYF
cdr3_nt: TGTGCCAGCCTCCCCTCCTACAAGACCTACGAGCAGTACTTC
v_call: TRBV27
clone_size: -
j_call: TRBJ2-7
d_call: -

cdr3_aa: CASSFGQETQYF
cdr3_nt: TGCGCCAGCAGCTTTGGCCAAGAGACCCAGTACTTC
v_call: TRBV5-1
clone_size: -
j_call: TRBJ2-5
d_call: -

cdr3_aa: CASSLAGDYEQYF
cdr3_nt: TGTGCCAGCAGCTTAGCGGGGGACTACGAGCAGTACTTC
v_call: TRBV7-9
clone_size: -
j_call: TRBJ2-7
d_call: -

cdr3_aa: CSVEGAREKNYGYTF
cdr3_nt: TGCAGCGTTGAAGGTGCCAGGGAGAAGAACTATGGCTACACCTTC
v_call: TRBV29-1
clone_size: medium-sized
j_call: TRBJ1-2
d_call: -

cdr3_aa: CASSSGPKSSPLHF
cdr3_nt: TGTGCCAGCAGCTCGGGACCAAAATCTTCACCCCTCCACTTT
v_call: TRBV7-3
clone_size: -
j_call: TRBJ1-6
d_call: -

cdr3_aa: CASSGPRGGGSDTQYF
cdr3_nt: TGTGCCAGCAGTGGTCCGCGCGGGGGGGGGTCAGATACGCAGTATTTT
v_call: TRBV2
clone_size: -
j_call: TRBJ2-3
d_call: TRBD2

cdr3_aa: CASSSEGQGQTQYF
cdr3_nt: TGTGCCAGCAGTTCTGAAGGCCAAGGGCAGACCCAGTACTTC
v_call: TRBV5-4
clone_size: -
j_call: TRBJ2-5
d_call: -